This TCR beta chain was profiled in a study of shared clonotypes between healthy human individuals. Some clones are missing from TCRdb's copy, which holds only in-frame ones; the method was immunoSEQ multiplex PCR. The sample lists roughly 1 million clones, around four fifths occurring once. General observations from the study: It was observed that approximately 5% of naive CD4 clonotypes were shared across four donors. When compared with the clonotypes that were shared by all four sorted-subset donors, the non-shared clonotypes turned out to have lower generation probabilities.

Naive CD4+ cells were CD45RA-selected; the remaining cells were memory. This CDR3 has 11 residues. CDR1 is MNHNS and CDR2 is SASEGT in the germline V gene. Worth noting for this clone: What it binds is unknown. One junction end disagrees with the germline gene, perhaps due to a read error.

The sample comprised memory CD4+ T cells sorted from blood. The subset is: CD45RA-negative fraction. The chain joins TRBV6-1 to TRBJ2-7; the match to TRBD2 covers 9 bases. This TCR derives from a young man in good health. Here the CDR3 DNA reads TGTGCCAGCAGTGAAGAGGGGACTAGCTTCTTC. This gives the protein CASSEEGTSFF.